The 5 T cell receptor beta chains below all came from one sample that was sequenced in a study of blood T cell repertoires in COVID-19. Assay: immunoSEQ multiplex PCR; the TCRdb copy retains only in-frame clones and omits some. The sample carries roughly 67,000 clones, roughly 80% recorded once. Sequenced material: peripheral blood. The source is a woman aged 55 to 70 with acute or convalescent COVID-19.

The chain links TRBV5-1 to TRBJ2-7; 8 nucleotides align to TRBD2. Germline V gives CDR1 SGHRS, CDR2 YFSETQ. This CDR3 is 14 amino acids long. V gave up 4 bases and J gave up 6 bases; unmatched junction bases: 9. The CDR3 reads CASSADWTSREQYF. CDR3 DNA: TGCGCCAGCAGCGCAGATTGGACTAGCCGCGAGCAGTACTTC.

This clone was seen more than once but under ten times. V usage is TRBV18 and J usage is TRBJ2-7, with D perhaps TRBD1 (6 bases). This CDR3 contains 16 residues. V was cut by 0 bases and J by 6 bases, with 18 bases left in between. CDR1 is KGHSH and CDR2 is LQKENI in the germline V gene. The CDR3 spells CASSPPSGAGRTEQYF. DNA for the CDR3: TGTGCCAGCTCACCACCGTCAGGGGCCGGGCGTACCGAGCAGTACTTC.

This clone occurred once. V gene TRBV5-1 combines with J gene TRBJ1-4; 8 nucleotides align to TRBD1. The junction had 7 bases not matched to a gene; V was cut back by 4 bases and J by 5 bases. CDR3 length equals 15 residues. Germline V lookup: CDR1 SGHRS, CDR2 YFSETQ. The CDR3: CASSAGQGNNEKLFF. CDR3 DNA: TGCGCCAGCAGCGCCGGACAGGGTAACAATGAAAAACTGTTTTTT. Full variable domain (remainder filled in from reference TRBV5-1 and TRBJ1-4): KAGVTQTPRYLIKTRGQQVTLSCSPISGHRSVSWYQQTPGQGLQFLFEYFSETQRNKGNFPGRFSGRQFSNSRSEMNVSTLELGDSALYLCASSAGQGNNEKLFFGSGTQLSVL.

The sample holds a few counts of this clone. The chain joins TRBV5-1 to TRBJ1-6; 9 positions match TRBD1. The CDR3 is made up of 15 amino acids. Germline trimming cut 4 bases from V and 9 bases from J; bases unmatched to any gene: 8. Per germline, CDR1 SGHRS and CDR2 YFSETQ. This CDR3 reads CASSGGQGSGSPLHF. The CDR3 DNA reads TGCGCCAGCAGCGGGGGACAGGGATCAGGTTCACCCCTCCACTTT.

The count of this clone is one. The CDR3 sequence: CASSVAHSLNTEAFF. As DNA, the CDR3 is TGTGCCAGCAGCGTAGCTCACTCCTTGAACACTGAAGCTTTCTTT. The V and J genes are TRBV9 and TRBJ1-1; D is uncertain. Trimming left V 0 bases short and J 0 bases short, with 9 bases between. The V gene's germline CDR1 is SGDLS and CDR2 YYNGEE. The CDR3 length is 15 residues. Full variable domain (outside the CDR3, taken from reference TRBV9 and TRBJ1-1): DSGVTQTPKHLITATGQRVTLRCSPRSGDLSVYWYQQSLDQGLQFLIQYYNGEERAKGNILERFSAQQFPDLHSELNLSSLELGDSALYFCASSVAHSLNTEAFFGQGTRLTVV.